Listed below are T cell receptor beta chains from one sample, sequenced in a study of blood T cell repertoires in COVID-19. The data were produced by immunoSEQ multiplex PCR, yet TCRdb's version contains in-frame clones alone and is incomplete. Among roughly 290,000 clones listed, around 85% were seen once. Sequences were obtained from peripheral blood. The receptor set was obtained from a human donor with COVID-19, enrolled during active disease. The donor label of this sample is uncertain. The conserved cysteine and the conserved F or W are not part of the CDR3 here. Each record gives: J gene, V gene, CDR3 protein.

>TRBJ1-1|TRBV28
ASMGSAGQGTEAF
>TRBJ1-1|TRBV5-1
ASSSATGGAEAF
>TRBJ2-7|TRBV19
ASSIRDRGPYEQY
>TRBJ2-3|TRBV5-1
ASSLGASGAHTDTQY
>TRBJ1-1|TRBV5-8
ASSLVYGGTMNTEAF
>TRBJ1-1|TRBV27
ASSDWGRISTTEAF
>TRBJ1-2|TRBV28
ASSSPYRITLLYGYT
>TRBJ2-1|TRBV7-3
ASSLTGLNNEQF
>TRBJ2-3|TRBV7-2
ASSPEWAGDTQY
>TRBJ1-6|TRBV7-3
ASSYLPPGRGADSPLH
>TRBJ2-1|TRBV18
ASSPGLAGVNEQF
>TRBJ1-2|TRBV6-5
ASKNRGYGYT
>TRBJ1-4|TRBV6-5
ASRDRGNEKLF
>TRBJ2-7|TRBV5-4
ASNLQGSYEQY
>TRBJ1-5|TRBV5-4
ASSLDGGDQH
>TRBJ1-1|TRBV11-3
ASSFQANTEAF
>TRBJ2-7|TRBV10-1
ASSESTTSAYYEQY
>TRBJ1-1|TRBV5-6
ASSGGRTGGLKIQAF
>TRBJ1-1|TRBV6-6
ASSHLDRGGTEAF
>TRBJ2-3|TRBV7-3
ASSSGTSGASTDTQY
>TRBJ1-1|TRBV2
ASSDLGLTEAF
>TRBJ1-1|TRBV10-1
ASSENRGLTEAF
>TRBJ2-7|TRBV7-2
ASSLAVGLAGESYEQY
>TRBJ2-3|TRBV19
ASRARQTTDTQY
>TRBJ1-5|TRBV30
AWGARENQPQH
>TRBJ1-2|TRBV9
ASSLSAGSGYT
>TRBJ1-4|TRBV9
ASSVTGGKVEKLF
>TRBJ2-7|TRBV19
ASSIGGGVDEQY
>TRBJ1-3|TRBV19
ASSTQTGSGNTIY
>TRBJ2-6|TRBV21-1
ASSATGGEPSGANVLT
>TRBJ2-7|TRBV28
ASRGGTVRSEQY
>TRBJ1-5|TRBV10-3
AISESGRRANQPQH
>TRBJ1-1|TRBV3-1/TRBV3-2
ASSPRRNQGTNTEAF
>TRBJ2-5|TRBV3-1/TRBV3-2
ASSLRLAGTETQY
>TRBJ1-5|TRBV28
ASSLASQPQH
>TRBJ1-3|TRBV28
ASSLPGGQRTRNTIY
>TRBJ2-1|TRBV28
ASCRTSSSNEQF
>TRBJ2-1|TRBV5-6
ASNFPGGGDNEQF
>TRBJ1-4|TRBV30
AWSDLGPGTGENEKLF
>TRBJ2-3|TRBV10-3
AISELGSRTDTQY
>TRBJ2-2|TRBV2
ASSPLTGDTGELF
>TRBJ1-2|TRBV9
ASSPSAGGAYGYT
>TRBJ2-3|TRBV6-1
ASSEMGSTDTQY
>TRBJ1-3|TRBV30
AWSVRGTGGFGGNTIY
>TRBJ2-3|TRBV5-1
ASSGTSGRRGTDTQY
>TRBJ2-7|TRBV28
ASSDRVAYEQY
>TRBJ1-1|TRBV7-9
ASSLRQAEDTEAF